A selection of T cell receptor beta chains follows, all from one sample in a study of blood T cell repertoires in COVID-19. Using immunoSEQ multiplex PCR, the repertoire was profiled, and TCRdb retains in-frame clones only, with some absent. Counted here are about 210,000 clones, about 81% occurring once; the ten biggest clones make up 7.8%. Sequenced sample: peripheral blood. The receptor source for this set is a woman between 55 and 75 years old with COVID-19, enrolled during active disease. CDR3s include the opening cysteine and the closing phenylalanine or tryptophan. The order of the fields is V gene, D gene, clone size, J gene, CDR3 protein, CDR3 DNA. The D gene is left open where the match is weak. Clone size appears in some rows only: once, few, many, or a class for an expanded clone.

>TRBV5-4|.|.|TRBJ1-1
CASSLGQGRTEAFF
TGTGCCAGCAGCTTGGGCCAGGGTCGGACTGAAGCTTTCTTT
>TRBV29-1|.|.|TRBJ2-4
CSVVTPRGRVGNIQYF
TGCAGCGTTGTCACCCCGCGGGGGCGTGTTGGTAACATTCAGTACTTC
>TRBV10-2|TRBD2|.|TRBJ2-3
CASSTLLLAGGSTDTQYF
TGCGCCAGCAGTACCCTCCTGCTAGCGGGGGGTAGCACAGATACGCAGTATTTT
>TRBV28|.|.|TRBJ2-3
CASNSALHPSDTQYF
TGTGCCAGCAATTCCGCGTTGCACCCGTCAGATACGCAGTATTTT
>TRBV6-1|.|.|TRBJ2-2
CASSELRRDTGELFF
TGTGCCAGCAGTGAATTAAGGAGGGACACCGGGGAGCTGTTTTTT
>TRBV7-2|TRBD1|.|TRBJ2-5
CASSLLQGKETQYF
TGTGCCAGCAGCTTACTACAGGGGAAAGAGACCCAGTACTTC
>TRBV7-9|TRBD1|.|TRBJ1-4
CASSFGTGVEKLFF
TGTGCCAGCAGCTTCGGGACAGGGGTCGAAAAACTGTTTTTT
>TRBV2|.|.|TRBJ2-3
CAGGAGAVKDTQYF
TGTGCCGGAGGAGCAGGGGCAGTCAAGGATACGCAGTATTTT
>TRBV28|TRBD2|few|TRBJ2-5
CASRKRLAGVETQYF
TGTGCCAGCAGAAAGAGGCTAGCGGGGGTTGAGACCCAGTACTTC
>TRBV10-3|.|.|TRBJ1-3
CAISDGSSGNTIYF
TGTGCCATCAGCGACGGGAGCTCTGGAAACACCATATATTTT
>TRBV5-5|.|.|TRBJ1-4
CASRSIGINGGKLFF
TGTGCCAGCAGAAGTATAGGGATAAATGGAGGAAAACTGTTTTTT
>TRBV27|TRBD1|.|TRBJ1-2
CASSEQGAVGYGYTF
TGTGCCAGCAGTGAACAGGGGGCGGTAGGCTATGGCTACACCTTC
>TRBV4-3|.|.|TRBJ2-3
CASSPFKGGDTQYF
TGCGCCAGCAGCCCCTTTAAGGGAGGAGATACGCAGTATTTT
>TRBV7-9|TRBD1|.|TRBJ1-5
CASSPGTGGQSNQPQHF
TGTGCCAGCAGCCCCGGGACAGGGGGGCAAAGCAATCAGCCCCAGCATTTT
>TRBV18|TRBD1|.|TRBJ1-4
CASSKDRAGSEKLFF
TGTGCCAGCTCTAAAGACAGGGCGGGGAGTGAAAAACTGTTTTTT
>TRBV7-7|TRBD2|.|TRBJ2-1
CASSSRLAGGYNEQFF
TGTGCTAGCAGCTCGAGACTAGCGGGAGGGTACAATGAGCAGTTCTTC
>TRBV7-8|.|.|TRBJ1-1
CASSHGQNEAFF
TGTGCCAGCAGCCACGGACAGAATGAAGCTTTCTTT
>TRBV5-5|.|.|TRBJ2-7
CASSLVAAASYEQYF
TGTGCCAGCAGCTTGGTTGCGGCTGCCTCCTACGAGCAGTACTTC
>TRBV27|.|.|TRBJ1-4
CASRVGQFNEKLFF
TGTGCCAGCCGGGTGGGGCAGTTTAATGAAAAACTGTTTTTT
>TRBV6-5|.|.|TRBJ1-5
CASSYTKPYSNQPQHF
TGTGCCAGCAGTTACACCAAGCCATATAGCAATCAGCCCCAGCATTTT
>TRBV7-3|TRBD2|.|TRBJ2-1
CASSFDSGGYSEQFF
TGTGCCAGCAGCTTTGATAGCGGGGGGTACAGTGAGCAGTTCTTC
>TRBV19|TRBD1|.|TRBJ2-3
CASSTGQGSISTDTQYF
TGTGCCAGTAGTACCGGACAGGGGTCGATAAGCACAGATACGCAGTATTTT
>TRBV27|TRBD1|.|TRBJ1-2
CASSLGRGHFGYTF
TGTGCCAGCAGTTTAGGCAGGGGGCATTTCGGCTACACCTTC
>TRBV10-1|TRBD2|.|TRBJ2-7
CASGGVGRVGYYEQYF
TGCGCCAGCGGCGGGGTCGGGAGGGTCGGTTACTACGAGCAGTACTTC
>TRBV12-3/TRBV12-4|.|.|TRBJ2-2
CASSPTTTGELFF
TGTGCCAGCAGCCCGACAACCACCGGGGAGCTGTTTTTT
>TRBV7-2|TRBD2|.|TRBJ2-1
CASSLVASGVNNEQFF
TGTGCCAGCAGCTTAGTGGCTAGCGGGGTTAACAATGAGCAGTTCTTC
>TRBV19|.|.|TRBJ1-2
CASSMNDRINYGYTF
TGTGCCAGTAGTATGAACGACAGGATTAACTATGGCTACACCTTC
>TRBV7-9|.|.|TRBJ1-2
CASSSPTTGSVGGYTF
TGTGCCAGCAGCTCACCCACAACAGGGTCGGTGGGGGGCTACACCTTC
>TRBV18|.|.|TRBJ2-1
CASSPLVNEQFF
TGTGCCAGCTCACCACTAGTGAATGAGCAGTTCTTC
>TRBV5-4|TRBD1|.|TRBJ1-2
CASSLAIYRTGSRGYTF
TGTGCCAGCAGCTTGGCTATCTATAGGACAGGCTCTCGCGGCTACACCTTC
>TRBV24-1|TRBD2|.|TRBJ2-7
CATSASGNSYEQYF
TGTGCCACCAGTGCTAGCGGGAACTCCTACGAGCAGTACTTC
>TRBV5-1|TRBD2|.|TRBJ2-5
CASSPGTSGTAQYF
TGCGCCAGCAGCCCCGGGACTAGCGGGACCGCCCAGTACTTC
>TRBV15|TRBD1|once|TRBJ2-2
CATSRDRTGETGELFF
TGTGCCACCAGCAGAGATAGAACAGGGGAAACCGGGGAGCTGTTTTTT
>TRBV6-5|TRBD2|.|TRBJ2-2
CASSYPTTSGAGELFF
TGTGCCAGCAGTTACCCGACCACTAGCGGAGCCGGGGAGCTGTTTTTT
>TRBV2|.|.|TRBJ1-5
CASSLRVNQPQHF
TGTGCCAGCAGCCTCCGGGTCAATCAGCCCCAGCATTTT
>TRBV6-5|.|once|TRBJ2-6
CASSWSSGANVLTF
TGTGCCAGCAGTTGGAGCTCTGGGGCCAACGTCCTGACTTTC
>TRBV15|TRBD1|.|TRBJ1-5
CATSRDRAGNQPQHF
TGTGCCACCAGCAGGGACAGGGCTGGCAATCAGCCCCAGCATTTT
>TRBV6-6|.|few|TRBJ2-7
CASSYVAGTYEQYF
TGTGCCAGCAGTTACGTCGCAGGGACCTACGAGCAGTACTTC
>TRBV5-1|.|.|TRBJ1-3
CASRQVPGNTIYF
TGCGCCAGCAGACAGGTCCCTGGAAACACCATATATTTT
>TRBV7-9|.|.|TRBJ1-6
CASSHHTERSPLHF
TGTGCCAGCAGCCACCACACGGAGCGGTCACCCCTCCACTTT
>TRBV4-3|TRBD2|.|TRBJ2-7
CASSQEREGRDEQYF
TGCGCCAGCAGCCAAGAGCGGGAGGGCCGGGACGAGCAGTACTTC
>TRBV12-3/TRBV12-4|TRBD1|few|TRBJ1-2
CASSNRDRGGYTF
TGTGCCAGCAGTAACCGGGACAGGGGAGGCTACACCTTC
>TRBV4-1|.|.|TRBJ1-4
CASSQDAGTNEKLFF
TGCGCCAGCAGCCAAGATGCCGGGACTAATGAAAAACTGTTTTTT
>TRBV5-8|.|.|TRBJ1-5
CASSWDFGGGQINSNQPQHF
TGTGCCAGCAGCTGGGATTTTGGGGGCGGACAAATAAATAGCAATCAGCCCCAGCATTTT
>TRBV30|.|.|TRBJ1-4
CAWSEGSSGEKLFF
TGTGCCTGGAGTGAAGGATCTAGCGGTGAAAAACTGTTTTTT
>TRBV20-1|.|once|TRBJ1-2
CSASLPLGGVHTIF
TGCAGTGCTAGTCTCCCCCTCGGAGGGGTCCACACCATCTTC
>TRBV11-3|.|.|TRBJ2-2
CASKTNTGELFF
TGTGCCAGCAAGACTAACACCGGGGAGCTGTTTTTT
>TRBV27|TRBD2|.|TRBJ2-5
CASSFRLAGGSRETQYF
TGTGCCAGCAGTTTCCGGCTAGCGGGGGGATCTAGGGAGACCCAGTACTTC